Presented here are 5 T cell receptor beta chains from one specimen sequenced in a study of CD8+ T cells in alopecia areata. Treatment here: oral pan-JAK inhibitor, 5-10 mg twice daily. Following RNA extraction, reverse transcription yielded cDNA that acted as the sequencing template. Only in-frame clones appear in the TCRdb table, and some are missing; sequencing was by immunoSEQ multiplex PCR. The repertoire includes fewer than 250,000 clones, 40% to 55% of them detected once, and over 2% sits in the top ten. Sample: CD4+ T cells sorted from blood, taken around week 37, from a patient treated with tofacitinib. Source of these receptors: a human donor with alopecia areata.

This clone appeared a few times. The V gene is TRBV6-6, the J gene TRBJ2-7; D is uncertain. The CDR3 length is 12 residues. Trimming left V 0 bases short and J 3 bases short, with 3 bases between. The germline CDR1 and CDR2 sequences are MNHNY and SVGAGI (reference sequence). Here the CDR3 reads CASSYSRYEQYF. The CDR3 coding sequence is TGTGCCAGCAGTTACTCCCGCTACGAGCAGTACTTC.

V usage is TRBV15 and J usage is TRBJ1-5; D is possibly TRBD1 (6 bases). The CDR3 runs to 12 residues. CDR1 and CDR2 (germline): LNHNV, YYDKDF (reference sequence). Trimming shortened V by 0 bases and J by 11 bases, and 8 bases separated the two germline ends. The CDR3 reads CATSRDTGSQHF. The DNA of the CDR3 is TGTGCCACCAGCAGAGACACAGGGTCCCAGCATTTT.

This clone was picked up a small number of times. This rearrangement joins TRBV28 to TRBJ2-7; 10 bases align to TRBD2. The V gene's germline CDR1 is MDHEN and CDR2 SYDVKM. CDR3 size: 14 residues. With 9 bases clipped from V and 3 bases from J, the junction kept 8 bases outside the gene matches. CDR3 residues: CASLGTSGIYEQYF. The CDR3, as DNA: TGTGCCAGTTTGGGAACTAGCGGGATCTACGAGCAGTACTTC. The full variable domain, its missing parts supplied by reference TRBV28 and TRBJ2-7, is DVKVTQSSRYLVKRTGEKVFLECVQDMDHENMFWYRQDPGLGLRLIYFSYDVKMKEKGDIPEGYSVSREKKERFSLILESASTNQTSMYLCASLGTSGIYEQYFGPGTRLTVT.

The chain joins TRBV30 to TRBJ2-7, with no clear D. In germline, CDR1 is GTSNPN, CDR2 SVGIG (reference sequence). The V and J ends lost 0 bases and 7 bases respectively, with 10 bases between them. The CDR3 has 12 amino acids. CDR3 in amino acids: CAWSVTSLEQYF. The CDR3, as DNA: TGTGCCTGGAGTGTAACCTCTTTAGAGCAGTACTTC.

Only one count was recorded for this clone. The chain uses TRBV7-2 and TRBJ1-2; 9 bases agree with TRBD1. This CDR3 spans 14 amino acids. Germline V CDR1 and CDR2: SGHTA, FQGNSA. V lost 5 bases to trimming and J lost 2 bases; unmatched junction nucleotides: 3. CDR3: CASSTGTGNYGYTF. In DNA, the CDR3 is TGTGCCAGCAGCACCGGGACAGGGAACTATGGCTACACCTTC.